These T cell receptor beta chains were read from a single sample in a study of OX40 agonist ivuxolimab in advanced cancers. Sequencing was performed with immunoSEQ multiplex PCR; in TCRdb, only in-frame clones are kept and a portion is missing. This sample has about 82,000 clones; around nine tenths occur once, and the top ten carry 2.3%. The sequencing used CD4+ or CD8+ T cells sorted from blood, collected in a trial of the OX40 agonist ivuxolimab. The receptor set was obtained from an adult with an advanced solid tumor such as melanoma, head and neck, liver or kidney cancer. CDR3s include the opening cysteine and the closing phenylalanine or tryptophan. The order of the fields is J gene, clone size, V gene, D gene, CDR3 DNA, CDR3 protein. The D gene is left open where the match is weak. Clone size is given for some rows only: seen once, a few or many times, or a class if the clone is expanded.

J gene: TRBJ2-7; clone size: .; V gene: TRBV11-1; D gene: .; CDR3 DNA: TGTGCCAGCAAAACCTCCGGGAACATCTACGAGCAGTACTTC; CDR3 protein: CASKTSGNIYEQYF
J gene: TRBJ1-2; clone size: .; V gene: TRBV28; D gene: .; CDR3 DNA: TGTGCCATCCCAAGTACTAGGGGTACCAACTATGGCTACACCTTC; CDR3 protein: CAIPSTRGTNYGYTF
J gene: TRBJ1-2; clone size: .; V gene: TRBV28; D gene: .; CDR3 DNA: TGTGCCAGCAGTCTCACCAGCTATGGCTACACCTTC; CDR3 protein: CASSLTSYGYTF
J gene: TRBJ1-4; clone size: .; V gene: TRBV28; D gene: TRBD1; CDR3 DNA: TGTGCCAGCAGTTTAGGGACAGCTAATGAAAAACTGTTTTTT; CDR3 protein: CASSLGTANEKLFF
J gene: TRBJ1-3; clone size: once; V gene: TRBV7-9; D gene: .; CDR3 DNA: TGTGCCAGCAGCTCCCGGGGGGATGGAAACACCATATATTTT; CDR3 protein: CASSSRGDGNTIYF
J gene: TRBJ2-7; clone size: .; V gene: TRBV30; D gene: .; CDR3 DNA: TGTGCCTGGGGGGGGACAAACGAGCAGTACTTC; CDR3 protein: CAWGGTNEQYF
J gene: TRBJ2-3; clone size: .; V gene: TRBV27; D gene: TRBD2; CDR3 DNA: TGTGCCAGCAGTTTATACGGGACTACACAAGATACGCAGTATTTT; CDR3 protein: CASSLYGTTQDTQYF
J gene: TRBJ1-5; clone size: .; V gene: TRBV5-1; D gene: TRBD1; CDR3 DNA: TGCGCCAGCAGCTTGGGGACAGGGGTTCAGCCCCAGCATTTT; CDR3 protein: CASSLGTGVQPQHF
J gene: TRBJ2-5; clone size: once; V gene: TRBV4-3; D gene: TRBD1; CDR3 DNA: TGCGCCAGCAGCCAAGATGGCCAGGGGGTAGAGACCCAGTACTTC; CDR3 protein: CASSQDGQGVETQYF
J gene: TRBJ2-7; clone size: .; V gene: TRBV19; D gene: .; CDR3 DNA: TGTGCCAGTAGTAAAGACCGGGACCGGCAGTACTTC; CDR3 protein: CASSKDRDRQYF
J gene: TRBJ2-3; clone size: .; V gene: TRBV28; D gene: TRBD1; CDR3 DNA: TGTGCCAGCAGTTTAGGGACAGGGGGGATAAATACGCAGTATTTT; CDR3 protein: CASSLGTGGINTQYF
J gene: TRBJ2-7; clone size: .; V gene: TRBV10-3; D gene: .; CDR3 DNA: TGTGCCATCAGTGATCAACAGGTCTCGGTCTACGAGCAGTACTTC; CDR3 protein: CAISDQQVSVYEQYF
J gene: TRBJ1-5; clone size: once; V gene: TRBV4-3; D gene: .; CDR3 DNA: TGCGCCAGCAGCCAAGATTTCGGGGGTGGGCAGCCCCAGCATTTT; CDR3 protein: CASSQDFGGGQPQHF
J gene: TRBJ1-2; clone size: .; V gene: TRBV29-1; D gene: .; CDR3 DNA: TGCAGCGTTGCGGCCGGGACGGCCGGACTCTCCTATGGCTACACCTTC; CDR3 protein: CSVAAGTAGLSYGYTF
J gene: TRBJ2-7; clone size: .; V gene: TRBV6-5; D gene: .; CDR3 DNA: TGTGCCAGCAGTCGCGCAGGGGCATCCTACGAGCAGTACTTC; CDR3 protein: CASSRAGASYEQYF
J gene: TRBJ1-5; clone size: .; V gene: TRBV6-6; D gene: TRBD1; CDR3 DNA: TGTGCCAGCACCCTTACAGGGGGCGGCAATCAGCCCCAGCATTTT; CDR3 protein: CASTLTGGGNQPQHF
J gene: TRBJ2-7; clone size: .; V gene: TRBV28; D gene: .; CDR3 DNA: TGTGCCAGCAGCCCATTCAGGGAGCAGTACTTC; CDR3 protein: CASSPFREQYF
J gene: TRBJ1-5; clone size: .; V gene: TRBV4-1; D gene: .; CDR3 DNA: TGCGCCAGCAGCCAAGAGGGGCGGGGTAGCAATCAGCCCCAGCATTTT; CDR3 protein: CASSQEGRGSNQPQHF
J gene: TRBJ1-1; clone size: .; V gene: TRBV28; D gene: .; CDR3 DNA: TGTGCCAGCAGTTTAGGCGGGGTTGGCACTGAAGCTTTCTTT; CDR3 protein: CASSLGGVGTEAFF
J gene: TRBJ2-2; clone size: .; V gene: TRBV5-4; D gene: .; CDR3 DNA: TGTGCCAGCAGCACAGGCGGTGTGTACACCGGGGAGCTGTTTTTT; CDR3 protein: CASSTGGVYTGELFF
J gene: TRBJ1-2; clone size: .; V gene: TRBV23-1; D gene: .; CDR3 DNA: TGCGCCAGCAGTCCCGGGACTGAATCTAACTATGGCTACACCTTC; CDR3 protein: CASSPGTESNYGYTF
J gene: TRBJ1-1; clone size: .; V gene: TRBV7-2; D gene: .; CDR3 DNA: TGTGCCAGCAGCGCACAGGGTTTGAACACTGAAGCTTTCTTT; CDR3 protein: CASSAQGLNTEAFF
J gene: TRBJ1-4; clone size: once; V gene: TRBV5-1; D gene: TRBD1; CDR3 DNA: TGCGCCAGTAAGACAGGGATTAATGAAAAACTGTTTTTT; CDR3 protein: CASKTGINEKLFF
J gene: TRBJ1-1; clone size: .; V gene: TRBV6-9; D gene: TRBD1; CDR3 DNA: TGTGCCAGCAGTTCCTATACGACAGGGAGTAAAACTTTCTTT; CDR3 protein: CASSSYTTGSKTFF
J gene: TRBJ1-5; clone size: .; V gene: TRBV9; D gene: .; CDR3 DNA: TGTGCCAGCAGCGTCGGGGGTGTGAATCAGCCCCAGCATTTT; CDR3 protein: CASSVGGVNQPQHF
J gene: TRBJ2-7; clone size: .; V gene: TRBV7-9; D gene: .; CDR3 DNA: TGTGCCAGCAGCACGCAGACCTACGAGCAGTACTTC; CDR3 protein: CASSTQTYEQYF
J gene: TRBJ2-7; clone size: .; V gene: TRBV10-1; D gene: TRBD1; CDR3 DNA: TGCGCCAGCAGTAGCACAACGATGGACAGGGTCCGGTACGAGCAGTACTTC; CDR3 protein: CASSSTTMDRVRYEQYF
J gene: TRBJ1-3; clone size: .; V gene: TRBV7-8; D gene: .; CDR3 DNA: TGTGCCAGCAGCTTAGCAACGGGACCGAGATCTGGAAACACCATATATTTT; CDR3 protein: CASSLATGPRSGNTIYF
J gene: TRBJ1-4; clone size: .; V gene: TRBV30; D gene: .; CDR3 DNA: TGTGCCTGGAGTACTCTGGGGGAAAAACTGTTTTTT; CDR3 protein: CAWSTLGEKLFF
J gene: TRBJ1-5; clone size: .; V gene: TRBV2; D gene: TRBD1; CDR3 DNA: TGTGCCAGCAGTCTCTGGGACAGGGGCCATCAGCCCCAGCATTTT; CDR3 protein: CASSLWDRGHQPQHF
J gene: TRBJ1-5; clone size: .; V gene: TRBV25-1; D gene: .; CDR3 DNA: TGTGCCAGCAGTGAATCTGGGTTCGATCAGCCCCAGCATTTT; CDR3 protein: CASSESGFDQPQHF
J gene: TRBJ2-7; clone size: .; V gene: TRBV27; D gene: TRBD2; CDR3 DNA: TGTGCCAGCAGTTTATCCGGACCGACTAGCGGGTCCTACGAGCAGTACTTC; CDR3 protein: CASSLSGPTSGSYEQYF
J gene: TRBJ2-1; clone size: .; V gene: TRBV9; D gene: .; CDR3 DNA: TGTGCCAGCAGCGCCACCTCAGGAGGGACCAATGAGCAGTTCTTC; CDR3 protein: CASSATSGGTNEQFF